The 29 T cell receptor beta chains listed next were all sequenced from one sample in a study of blood T cell repertoires in COVID-19. Libraries were prepared by immunoSEQ multiplex PCR; TCRdb keeps only in-frame clonotypes and omits some of them. This sample has approximately 240,000 clones, with 85% to 90% found just once. The sequenced material came from PBMCs or T cells enriched from blood (not recorded which). The receptors here all came from a woman younger than 30 in a cohort exposed to, infected with or recovered from COVID-19 (not recorded which).

V and J are TRBV24-1 and TRBJ2-2, with a weak D call TRBD2 (6 bases). The CDR3 covers 18 residues. CDR1 is KGHDR and CDR2 is SFDVKD in the germline V gene. V was clipped by 3 bases and J by 6 bases, with 22 bases between them. The CDR3 DNA follows: TGTGCCACCAGTGATACCGACACCGGGACTGAATTCCCCGGGGAGCTGTTTTTT. This translates into CATSDTDTGTEFPGELFF.

This clone was observed once. The rearrangement links TRBV14 to TRBJ2-3; the match to TRBD1 covers 9 bases. The germline gives CDR1 SGHDN, CDR2 FVKESK. Germline trimming cut 3 bases from V and 3 bases from J; bases unmatched to any gene: 10. This CDR3 spans 17 amino acids. The CDR3 sequence: CASSQLTGGAHTDTQYF. CDR3 sequence (DNA): TGTGCCAGCAGCCAGCTCACAGGGGGCGCGCATACAGATACGCAGTATTTT. The whole variable domain, remainder taken from reference TRBV14 and TRBJ2-3, is EAGVTQFPSHSVIEKGQTVTLRCDPISGHDNLYWYRRVMGKEIKFLLHFVKESKQDESGMPNNRFLAERTGGTYSTLKVQPAELEDSGVYFCASSQLTGGAHTDTQYFGPGTRLTVL.

The chain uses TRBV9 and TRBJ2-2, with 10 positions matching TRBD2. Per the germline V gene, CDR1 is SGDLS and CDR2 is YYNGEE. V dropped 0 bases and J dropped 4; count of bases not matched to a gene: 3. This CDR3 contains 16 residues. CDR3 DNA sequence: TGTGCCAGCAGCGTAGCTAGCGGGGGTCTCACCGGGGAGCTGTTTTTT. Protein product: CASSVASGGLTGELFF. Looking up the rest from reference TRBV9 and TRBJ2-2 gives the full variable domain: DSGVTQTPKHLITATGQRVTLRCSPRSGDLSVYWYQQSLDQGLQFLIQYYNGEERAKGNILERFSAQQFPDLHSELNLSSLELGDSALYFCASSVASGGLTGELFFGEGSRLTVL.

The chain has TRBV6-1 and TRBJ1-6; no reliable D call. The CDR3 has 14 residues. Trimming pared 3 bases from V and 1 base from J, leaving 4 bases between. Germline CDR1 reads MNHNS; CDR2 reads SASEGT. The DNA of the CDR3 is TGTGCCAGCAGTGACAGTTCCTATAATTCACCCCTCCACTTT. Translating gives CASSDSSYNSPLHF.

J is TRBJ2-2 and V is TRBV2; the match to TRBD2 covers 8 bases. Germline trimming cut 10 bases from V and 4 bases from J; bases unmatched to any gene: 5. Looked up from germline, CDR1 is SNHLY and CDR2 is FYNNEI. This CDR3 is 13 amino acids long. CDR3 DNA sequence: TGTGCCATCGGACTAGCCGTCACCGGGGAGCTGTTTTTT. Its translation is CAIGLAVTGELFF.

This clone appeared once. The chain has TRBV5-4 and TRBJ1-2; TRBD1 matches 10 bases. CDR3 length: 13 amino acids. Per the germline V gene, CDR1 is SGHNT and CDR2 is YYREEE (reference sequence). V gave up 4 bases and J gave up 8 bases; unmatched junction bases: 5. CDR3 in DNA: TGTGCCAGCAGCAGACAGGGGGCGCGGGGCTACACCTTC. Its protein product is CASSRQGARGYTF.

The chain employs TRBV5-1 and TRBJ1-1; 7 bases are shared with TRBD1. J was trimmed by 4 bases and V by 6 bases; bases with no gene match: 6. This CDR3 spans 13 amino acids. Germline CDR1 is SGHRS and CDR2 is YFSETQ. The CDR3 coding sequence is TGCGCCAGCAAGGAGGGGGCGGCCACTGAAGCTTTCTTT. Its protein is CASKEGAATEAFF.

The chain is built from TRBV14 and TRBJ2-5, with a tentative D call TRBD1 (5 bases). Trimming left V 0 bases short and J 1 base short, with 9 bases between. CDR1 and CDR2 (germline): SGHDN, FVKESK. The CDR3 sequence is 15 residues long. The CDR3 nucleotides are TGTGCCAGCAGCCAAGAATGGACAACCCAAGAGACCCAGTACTTC. Translating gives CASSQEWTTQETQYF.

The V call is TRBV5-4, the J call TRBJ1-2; 10 bases fit TRBD1. This CDR3 region has 15 residues. Looked up from germline, CDR1 is SGHNT and CDR2 is YYREEE (reference sequence). V dropped 4 bases and J dropped 6; count of bases not matched to a gene: 9. CDR3 in amino acids: CASSPDRGRYDGYTF. Here the CDR3 DNA reads TGTGCCAGCAGCCCTGACAGGGGGCGCTATGATGGCTACACCTTC.

The chain joins TRBV24-1 to TRBJ1-2, with 7 bases aligning to TRBD1. CDR1 KGHDR and CDR2 SFDVKD come from the germline V gene. The CDR3 extends over 18 amino acids. Trimming removed 4 bases from V and 2 bases from J; junction bases left unmatched: 15. The DNA for the CDR3 is TGTGCCACCAGTGACCCCCCGGGACAGAGGGGGGTCAACTATGGCTACACCTTC. Encoded protein: CATSDPPGQRGVNYGYTF.

The rearrangement links TRBV7-9 to TRBJ2-2, with 10 bases identical to TRBD2. V lost 6 bases to trimming and J lost 5 bases; unmatched junction nucleotides: 12. The CDR3 covers 17 residues. Germline CDR1 SEHNR, CDR2 FQNEAQ (reference sequence). The CDR3 sequence: CASSSGAAGGPTGELFF. The CDR3 DNA is TGTGCCAGCAGTTCGGGGGCAGCGGGAGGGCCAACCGGGGAGCTGTTTTTT.

This chain uses TRBV2 with TRBJ2-3; possible D gene TRBD1, 6 bases. The length of the CDR3 is 15 residues. The V gene lost 8 bases and the J gene lost 3 bases, with 18 bases spanning the gap. CDR1 and CDR2 (germline): SNHLY, FYNNEI. CDR3 bases: TGTGCCAGCCTAAGAGACGTGGGGGCTACAGATACGCAGTATTTT. Residues: CASLRDVGATDTQYF.

The chain employs TRBV10-3 and TRBJ1-2; D gene ambiguous. This CDR3 has 13 amino acids. Trimming cost V 7 bases and J 3 bases, with 12 bases left between them. The germline gives CDR1 ENHRY, CDR2 SYGVKD. The CDR3 is CAIKVGSYYGYTF. The CDR3 nucleotides read TGTGCCATCAAGGTGGGGAGTTACTATGGCTACACCTTC.

The chain uses TRBV3-1 (or the pseudogene TRBV3-2) and TRBJ1-1; D remains ambiguous. The CDR3 covers 13 residues. Germline V gene sequence: CDR1 LGHDT, CDR2 YNNKEL (reference sequence). V lost 2 bases, J lost 8 bases, and 12 bases lay in between. CDR3 sequence (DNA): TGTGCCAGCAGCCAACCGTCGCGTGTCGAAGCTTTCTTT. This codes for CASSQPSRVEAFF.

The J gene is TRBJ2-7, the V gene TRBV7-3; TRBD2 is a possible D gene (5 bases). CDR1 and CDR2 from the germline V gene are SGHTA and FQGTGA. V lost 5 bases to trimming and J lost 7 bases, with 15 bases between them. This CDR3 is built from 13 residues. CDR3 in amino acids: CASSVGLSSEQYF. Here the CDR3 DNA reads TGTGCCAGCAGCGTCGGACTCAGTAGTGAGCAGTACTTC.

The J gene is TRBJ2-7, the V gene TRBV5-1, with D possibly TRBD2 on 6 matching bases. The CDR3 has 15 amino acids. The germline CDR1 and CDR2 sequences are SGHRS and YFSETQ. The V end was cut by 1 base, the J end by 2 bases, with 13 bases between. DNA of the CDR3: TGCGCCAGCAGCTTGACGGGGGAACCTCCCTACGAGCAGTACTTC. Its protein is CASSLTGEPPYEQYF.

Only one count was recorded for this clone. Other DNA variants within this sample encode the same CDR3. The chain combines TRBV3-1 (or the pseudogene TRBV3-2) with TRBJ2-7, with 7 bases lining up with TRBD2. The J segment lost 3 bases and the V segment lost 0 bases, leaving 2 bases of the junction unmatched. CDR3 size: 14 residues. The germline gives CDR1 LGHDT, CDR2 YNNKEL (reference sequence). The chain's CDR3 is CASSQDPGGYEQYF. The DNA for the CDR3 is TGTGCCAGCAGCCAAGACCCGGGGGGCTACGAGCAGTACTTC.

The V gene is TRBV24-1, the J gene TRBJ2-4; 7 bases are a match to TRBD1. Germline V CDR1 and CDR2: KGHDR, SFDVKD. Unmatched junction bases numbered 6, after V lost 3 bases and J lost 8 bases. This CDR3 region has 14 residues. CDR3 nucleotide sequence: TGTGCCACCAGTGATCGACAGGGCAACGACATTCAGTACTTC. Its translation: CATSDRQGNDIQYF.

The V call is TRBV19, the J call TRBJ1-1; no clear D gene. In germline, CDR1 is LNHDA, CDR2 SQIVND (reference sequence). V lost 9 bases and J 1 base, leaving 9 bases between the germline ends. The CDR3 is made up of 12 amino acids. DNA of the CDR3: TGTGCCAGCCGCGACAAGAACACTGAAGCTTTCTTT. It codes for CASRDKNTEAFF.

This chain connects TRBV7-8 to TRBJ2-3; a weak D match, TRBD2 (6 bases). The V gene's germline CDR1 is SGHVS and CDR2 FQNEAQ. The V end was cut by 1 base, the J end by 0 bases, with 8 bases between. The CDR3 has 15 amino acids. The CDR3 reads CASSLGSGSTDTQYF. Here the CDR3 DNA reads TGTGCCAGCAGCTTAGGTAGCGGAAGCACAGATACGCAGTATTTT.

Only one count was recorded for this clone. This chain joins TRBV13 and TRBJ1-4; TRBD1 matches 10 bases. Germline V lookup: CDR1 PRHDT, CDR2 FYEKMQ (reference sequence). The CDR3 covers 14 residues. The trim removed 5 bases at V and 8 bases at J, leaving 5 bases unmatched. This CDR3 reads CASSPGQGGEKLFF. The CDR3 DNA sequence: TGTGCCAGCAGCCCTGGACAGGGGGGGGAAAAACTGTTTTTT.

This clone was seen just once. This chain joins TRBV19 and TRBJ1-5; D is unresolved. Trimming removed 4 bases at V and 4 bases at J, with 5 bases between. The CDR3 covers 12 residues. Germline CDR1 is LNHDA and CDR2 is SQIVND (reference sequence). CDR3 amino acids: CASSRANQPQHF. The DNA of the CDR3 is TGTGCCAGTAGTAGGGCTAATCAGCCCCAGCATTTT. The entire variable domain, with the rest obtained from reference TRBV19 and TRBJ1-5, is as follows: DGGITQSPKYLFRKEGQNVTLSCEQNLNHDAMYWYRQDPGQGLRLIYYSQIVNDFQKGDIAEGYSVSREKKESFPLTVTSAQKNPTAFYLCASSRANQPQHFGDGTRLSIL.

The chain has TRBV7-3 and TRBJ2-1; TRBD1 aligns across 7 bases. CDR3 size: 13 residues. Unmatched junction bases numbered 6, after V lost 6 bases and J lost 7 bases. From germline, CDR1 is SGHTA and CDR2 FQGTGA. CDR3 in amino acids: CASSPTGENEQFF. The CDR3 DNA sequence: TGTGCCAGCAGTCCTACAGGGGAGAATGAGCAGTTCTTC.

This chain uses TRBV12-3 or TRBV12-4 with TRBJ1-2; D is uncertain. The CDR3 has 13 residues. V was clipped by 5 bases and J by 3 bases, with 10 bases between them. The CDR3 DNA reads as TGTGCCAGCAGTCTGAGCTCCGACTATGGCTACACCTTC. It encodes CASSLSSDYGYTF.

This rearrangement joins TRBV28 to TRBJ1-2; 10 nucleotides align to TRBD1. With V trimmed by 5 bases and J by 4 bases, 4 bases remained unmatched. Germline assignment: CDR1 MDHEN and CDR2 SYDVKM. This CDR3 spans 14 amino acids. The CDR3 coding sequence is TGTGCCAGCAGTAGGACAGGGGGGGGCTATGGCTACACCTTC. As protein: CASSRTGGGYGYTF.

The V call is TRBV2, the J call TRBJ1-3; weak D call: TRBD1 (6 bases). Germline values: CDR1 SNHLY, CDR2 FYNNEI. CDR3 length equals 16 residues. The V end lost 6 bases, the J end lost 4 bases, and 19 bases lay between the germline ends. The CDR3 region is CASRSRGGSVGNTIYF. The CDR3 DNA follows: TGTGCCAGCAGGAGCAGGGGAGGGTCGGTAGGAAACACCATATATTTT.

CDR3 DNA: TGTGCCAGCAGCCAAGATCTCACAGGCCGGAACACTGAAGCTTTCTTT. Residues: CASSQDLTGRNTEAFF. The V call is TRBV4-2, the J call TRBJ1-1; D perhaps matches TRBD1 (5 bases). Germline V gene sequence: CDR1 LGHNA, CDR2 YNFKEQ. V was trimmed by 0 bases and J by 1 base, leaving 12 bases between them. CDR3 length: 16 residues.

V gene TRBV12-3 or TRBV12-4 combines with J gene TRBJ1-1; D may be TRBD1 (6 bases). This CDR3 is 12 amino acids long. The V end was cut by 8 bases, the J end by 1 base, with 8 bases between. CDR3 DNA: TGTGCCAGCTTCAGGGGGAACACTGAAGCTTTCTTT. This gives the protein CASFRGNTEAFF.

The chain has TRBV11-3 and TRBJ2-3, with 9 nucleotides matching TRBD2. V shed 5 bases and J 3 bases; nucleotides not matched to a gene: 21. Germline CDR1 SGHNT, CDR2 YENEEA. This CDR3 has 20 amino acids. The CDR3 DNA is TGTGCCAGCAGCCTTGGGACAAATTTTCTAGCGGGGAGGAATACAGATACGCAGTATTTT. It codes for CASSLGTNFLAGRNTDTQYF.